This T cell receptor (beta chain) was captured in a study of blood T cell repertoires in COVID-19. As originally analysed: Estimated nucleated cell counts came from reference gene primer amplification. Libraries were prepared by immunoSEQ multiplex PCR; TCRdb keeps only in-frame clonotypes and omits some of them. Clonal size and the V and J genes are those of that table, whereas D and trimming came from the DNA. In the table there are about 280,000 clones, 85% of which are singletons. The trim removed 5 bases at V and 7 bases at J, leaving 10 bases unmatched. This CDR3 has 15 amino acids. The germline CDR1 and CDR2 sequences are SGHAT and FQNNGV.

The sequencing sample was made of peripheral blood. This receptor was identified in a man aged 45-65 years with active or convalescent COVID-19. The chain couples TRBV11-2 to TRBJ2-1, with TRBD2 matching 8 bases. CDR3 bases: TGTGCCAGCAGCCCTACTCCGGGACTAGGTAATGAGCAGTTCTTC. Its protein product is CASSPTPGLGNEQFF.